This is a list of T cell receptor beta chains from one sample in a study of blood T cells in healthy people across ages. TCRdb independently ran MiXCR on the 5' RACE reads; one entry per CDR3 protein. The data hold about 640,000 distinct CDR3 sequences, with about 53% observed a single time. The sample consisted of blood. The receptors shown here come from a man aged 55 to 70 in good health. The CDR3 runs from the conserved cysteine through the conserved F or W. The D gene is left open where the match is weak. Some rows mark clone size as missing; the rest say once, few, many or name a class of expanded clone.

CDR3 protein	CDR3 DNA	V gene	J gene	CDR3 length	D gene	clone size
CSARQVGETQYF	TGCAGTGCTAGACAGGTGGGGGAGACCCAGTACTTC	TRBV20-1	TRBJ2-5	12	.	.
CSATRGAGADTQYF	TGCAGTGCTACGAGGGGGGCCGGCGCAGATACGCAGTATTTT	TRBV20-1	TRBJ2-3	14	.	.
CASSTRLAGRYNEQFF	TGTGCCAGCAGCACCCGCCTAGCGGGGCGCTACAATGAGCAGTTCTTC	TRBV11-2	TRBJ2-1	16	TRBD2	.
CSARSPTGTRADQPQHF	TGCAGTGCTAGATCGCCGACAGGGACCCGCGCGGATCAGCCCCAGCATTTT	TRBV20-1	TRBJ1-5	17	TRBD1	.
CASRGSGDYEQYF	TGCGCCAGCAGAGGTAGCGGGGACTACGAGCAGTACTTC	TRBV5-1	TRBJ2-7	13	TRBD2	few
CASSPNRQGYEQYF	TGTGCCAGCAGCCCGAACCGACAGGGCTACGAGCAGTACTTC	TRBV7-6	TRBJ2-7	14	TRBD1	.
CAISGPGTYGYTF	TGTGCCATCAGTGGTCCGGGGACCTATGGCTACACCTTC	TRBV10-3	TRBJ1-2	13	.	.
CASTTTGARGAYGYTF	TGTGCCAGTACCACTACAGGGGCCCGAGGGGCCTATGGCTACACCTTC	TRBV3-1	TRBJ1-2	16	TRBD1	.
CASSEFGSLETQYF	TGTGCCAGCAGTGAATTCGGGAGCCTCGAGACCCAGTACTTC	TRBV25-1	TRBJ2-5	14	.	.
CASSLPGFGYGYTF	TGTGCCAGCAGCTTACCAGGTTTCGGCTATGGCTACACCTTC	TRBV7-2	TRBJ1-2	14	.	.
CAISEGRQGAYEQYF	TGTGCCATCAGTGAGGGTCGACAGGGCGCCTACGAGCAGTACTTC	TRBV10-3	TRBJ2-7	15	TRBD1	.
CASSLQQGGFNEQFF	TGTGCCAGCAGTTTACAACAGGGAGGGTTCAATGAGCAGTTCTTC	TRBV12-3/TRBV12-4	TRBJ2-1	15	.	few
CASSARDRGDYGYTF	TGTGCCAGCAGCGCCCGGGACAGGGGAGACTATGGCTACACCTTC	TRBV7-9	TRBJ1-2	15	TRBD1	.
CSVEVPSGRTQYF	TGCAGCGTTGAAGTTCCTAGCGGCAGGACCCAGTACTTC	TRBV29-1	TRBJ2-5	13	TRBD2	.
CASGSGGRETQYF	TGTGCTAGTGGCAGTGGGGGGCGAGAGACCCAGTACTTC	TRBV12-5	TRBJ2-5	13	.	.
CSVGRGQHRELFF	TGCAGCGTTGGGAGGGGGCAACACAGGGAGCTGTTTTTT	TRBV29-1	TRBJ2-2	13	.	.
CASRDGLAPYNEQFF	TGCGCCAGCAGAGATGGACTAGCGCCTTACAATGAGCAGTTCTTC	TRBV4-1	TRBJ2-1	15	TRBD2	.
CATTLAAYNEQFF	TGTGCCACCACACTGGCCGCCTACAATGAGCAGTTCTTC	TRBV2	TRBJ2-1	13	.	.
CASSPPARDSYGYTF	TGTGCCAGCTCACCACCGGCCAGGGACAGCTATGGCTACACCTTC	TRBV18	TRBJ1-2	15	TRBD1	.
CASRNTPGTEYTEAFF	TGTGCCAGCCGCAATACCCCAGGGACAGAATACACTGAAGCTTTCTTT	TRBV7-6	TRBJ1-1	16	TRBD1	few
CASSLGPAGTYNEQFF	TGTGCCAGCAGCTTAGGCCCAGCGGGGACCTACAATGAGCAGTTCTTC	TRBV7-6	TRBJ2-1	16	TRBD2	.
CASSPGQFEQFF	TGTGCCAGCAGCCCAGGACAGTTTGAGCAGTTCTTC	TRBV11-2	TRBJ2-1	12	.	few
CATSRVGTGTDNEQFF	TGTGCCACCAGCAGAGTGGGGACAGGGACCGACAATGAGCAGTTCTTC	TRBV15	TRBJ2-1	16	TRBD1	.
CSARAREAGGYNEQFF	TGCAGTGCTAGGGCCCGGGAGGCCGGGGGTTACAATGAGCAGTTCTTC	TRBV20-1	TRBJ2-1	16	TRBD2	.
CASSLSIGGFNNYGYTF	TGTGCCAGCAGCTTGTCTATTGGGGGGTTCAATAACTATGGCTACACCTTC	TRBV5-5	TRBJ1-2	17	.	.
CAGSESRQGGEQFF	TGTGCCGGCAGTGAATCCCGACAGGGGGGTGAGCAGTTCTTC	TRBV25-1	TRBJ2-1	14	TRBD1	.
CASSLAGGATDTQYF	TGTGCCAGCAGTTTGGCGGGGGGCGCCACAGATACGCAGTATTTT	TRBV12-3/TRBV12-4	TRBJ2-3	15	TRBD2	few
CASSEREYGEYF	TGTGCCAGCAGTGAAAGGGAATACGGGGAGTACTTC	TRBV6-1	TRBJ2-4	12	.	.
CASSLPTGHRTQYF	TGTGCCAGCAGTCTCCCGACAGGTCATCGGACCCAGTACTTC	TRBV12-3/TRBV12-4	TRBJ2-5	14	.	.
CASSEWGQGLNTIYF	TGTGCCAGCAGTGAATGGGGACAGGGGCTCAACACCATATATTTT	TRBV2	TRBJ1-3	15	TRBD1	.
CASSTFIWGTDTQYF	TGTGCCAGCAGTACCTTCATCTGGGGCACAGATACGCAGTATTTT	TRBV27	TRBJ2-3	15	.	.
CASSLEPGGASRNERFF	TGCGCCAGCAGCTTGGAGCCGGGCGGGGCGAGCAGAAATGAGCGGTTCTTC	TRBV5-1	TRBJ2-1	17	.	.
CASSLRPSTRRGNEQFF	TGTGCCAGCAGTTTACGACCGTCGACGAGGCGGGGGAATGAGCAGTTCTTC	TRBV6-2/TRBV6-3	TRBJ2-1	17	TRBD2	few
CASSPGQQNTEAFF	TGCGCCAGCAGCCCGGGACAGCAGAACACTGAAGCTTTCTTT	TRBV5-1	TRBJ1-1	14	TRBD1	.
CSARDLFAGGEKNIQYF	TGCAGTGCTAGAGATCTTTTCGCGGGGGGGGAAAAAAACATTCAGTACTTC	TRBV20-1	TRBJ2-4	17	TRBD2	.
CASSLDGRGNTEAFF	TGCGCCAGCAGCTTGGATGGGCGAGGGAACACTGAAGCTTTCTTT	TRBV5-1	TRBJ1-1	15	.	.
CSATPPGQQETQYF	TGCAGTGCCACCCCACCGGGACAGCAAGAGACCCAGTACTTC	TRBV20-1	TRBJ2-5	14	TRBD1	.
CASSPDRYGQYF	TGTGCCAGCAGCCCGGACAGGTATGGGCAGTACTTC	TRBV12-3/TRBV12-4	TRBJ2-5	12	TRBD1	.
CASSGETGARLSNQPQHF	TGTGCCAGCAGTGGAGAGACAGGAGCTCGACTAAGCAATCAGCCCCAGCATTTT	TRBV6-1	TRBJ1-5	18	.	many
CASSYVGAGSSYNEQFF	TGTGCCAGCAGTTACGTGGGGGCCGGGTCCTCTTACAATGAGCAGTTCTTC	TRBV6-5	TRBJ2-1	17	.	.
CSAVGERGVRETQYF	TGCAGTGCTGTGGGTGAGCGGGGGGTTCGAGAGACCCAGTACTTC	TRBV20-1	TRBJ2-5	15	TRBD2	.
CASRPRTGALDTEAFF	TGTGCCAGCAGACCTAGGACAGGGGCGCTTGACACTGAAGCTTTCTTT	TRBV12-3/TRBV12-4	TRBJ1-1	16	TRBD1	.
CASSLVTGEQFF	TGTGCCAGCAGCTTAGTAACAGGCGAGCAGTTCTTC	TRBV7-8	TRBJ2-1	12	.	.
CSARTSLSEQYF	TGCAGTGCTAGGACTAGTTTGTCCGAGCAGTACTTC	TRBV20-1	TRBJ2-7	12	.	few
CSVSSGGAYEQYF	TGCAGCGTCAGTAGCGGGGGGGCCTACGAGCAGTACTTC	TRBV29-1	TRBJ2-7	13	TRBD2	few